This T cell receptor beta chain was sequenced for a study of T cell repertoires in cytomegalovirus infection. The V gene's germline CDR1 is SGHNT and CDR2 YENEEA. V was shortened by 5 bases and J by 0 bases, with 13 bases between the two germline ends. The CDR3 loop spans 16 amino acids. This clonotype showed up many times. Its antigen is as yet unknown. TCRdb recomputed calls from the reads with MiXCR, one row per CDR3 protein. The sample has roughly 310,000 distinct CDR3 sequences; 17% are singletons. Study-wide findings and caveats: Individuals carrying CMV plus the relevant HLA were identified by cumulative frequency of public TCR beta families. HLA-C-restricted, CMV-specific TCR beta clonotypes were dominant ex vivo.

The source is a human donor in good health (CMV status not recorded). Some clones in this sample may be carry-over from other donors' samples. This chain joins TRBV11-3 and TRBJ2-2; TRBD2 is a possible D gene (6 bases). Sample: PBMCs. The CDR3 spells CASSPPGSSNTGELFF. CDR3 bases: TGTGCCAGCAGCCCGCCCGGGAGCTCGAACACCGGGGAGCTGTTTTTT.